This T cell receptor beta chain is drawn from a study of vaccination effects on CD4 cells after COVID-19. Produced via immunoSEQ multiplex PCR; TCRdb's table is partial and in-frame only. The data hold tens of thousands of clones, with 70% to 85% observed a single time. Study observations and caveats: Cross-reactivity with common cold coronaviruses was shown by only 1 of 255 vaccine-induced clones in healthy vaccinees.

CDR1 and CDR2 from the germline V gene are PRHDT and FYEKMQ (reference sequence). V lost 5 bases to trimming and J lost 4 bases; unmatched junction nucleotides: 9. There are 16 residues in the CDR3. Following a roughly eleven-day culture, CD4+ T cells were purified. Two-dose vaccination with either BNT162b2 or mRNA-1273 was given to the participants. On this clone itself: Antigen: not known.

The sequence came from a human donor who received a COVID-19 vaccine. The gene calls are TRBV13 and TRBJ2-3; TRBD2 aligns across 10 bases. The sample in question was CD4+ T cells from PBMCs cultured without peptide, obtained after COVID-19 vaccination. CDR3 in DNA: TGTGCCAGCAGCGTCTTGTTAGCGGGGGGCGCAGATACGCAGTATTTT. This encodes CASSVLLAGGADTQYF.